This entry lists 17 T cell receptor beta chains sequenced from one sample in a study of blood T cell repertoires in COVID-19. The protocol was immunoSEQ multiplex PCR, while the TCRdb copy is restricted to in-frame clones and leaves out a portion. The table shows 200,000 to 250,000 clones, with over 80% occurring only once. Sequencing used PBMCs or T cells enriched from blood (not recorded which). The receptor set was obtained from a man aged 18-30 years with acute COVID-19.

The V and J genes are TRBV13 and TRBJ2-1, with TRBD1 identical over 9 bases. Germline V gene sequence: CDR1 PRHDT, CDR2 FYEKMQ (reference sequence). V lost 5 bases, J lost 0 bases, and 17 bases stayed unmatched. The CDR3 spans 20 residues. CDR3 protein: CASSQARTGANSFSYNEQFF. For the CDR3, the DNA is TGTGCCAGCAGCCAAGCAAGGACAGGGGCCAACTCCTTCTCCTACAATGAGCAGTTCTTC.

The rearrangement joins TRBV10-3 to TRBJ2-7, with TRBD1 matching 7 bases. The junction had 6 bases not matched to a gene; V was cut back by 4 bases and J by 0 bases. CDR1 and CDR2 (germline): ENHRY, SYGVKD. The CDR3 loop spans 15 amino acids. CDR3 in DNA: TGTGCCATCAGTGCTACAGGGGATAGCTCCTACGAGCAGTACTTC. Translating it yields CAISATGDSSYEQYF.

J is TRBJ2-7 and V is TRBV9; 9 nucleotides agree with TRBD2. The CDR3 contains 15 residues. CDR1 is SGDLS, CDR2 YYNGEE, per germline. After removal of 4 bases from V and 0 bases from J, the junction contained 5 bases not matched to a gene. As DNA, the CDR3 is TGTGCCAGCAGCACGGGGACTAGCCTCTCCTACGAGCAGTACTTC. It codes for CASSTGTSLSYEQYF. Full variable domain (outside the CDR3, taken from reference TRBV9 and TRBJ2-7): DSGVTQTPKHLITATGQRVTLRCSPRSGDLSVYWYQQSLDQGLQFLIQYYNGEERAKGNILERFSAQQFPDLHSELNLSSLELGDSALYFCASSTGTSLSYEQYFGPGTRLTVT.

CDR3 amino acids: CASSLGGLDQPQHF. CDR3 sequence (DNA): TGTGCCAGCAGCTTAGGAGGGTTGGATCAGCCCCAGCATTTT. This chain uses TRBV7-9 with TRBJ1-5, with D uncertain. Germline values: CDR1 SEHNR, CDR2 FQNEAQ (reference sequence). This CDR3 is built from 14 residues. Trimming removed 1 base at V and 5 bases at J, with 9 bases between.

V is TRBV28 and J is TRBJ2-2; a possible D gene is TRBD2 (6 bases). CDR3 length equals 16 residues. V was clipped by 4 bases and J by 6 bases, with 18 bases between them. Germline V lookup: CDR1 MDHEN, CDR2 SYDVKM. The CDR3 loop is CASSSPGGLVAGELFF. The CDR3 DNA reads TGTGCCAGCAGTTCGCCCGGGGGTCTGGTGGCCGGGGAGCTGTTTTTT.

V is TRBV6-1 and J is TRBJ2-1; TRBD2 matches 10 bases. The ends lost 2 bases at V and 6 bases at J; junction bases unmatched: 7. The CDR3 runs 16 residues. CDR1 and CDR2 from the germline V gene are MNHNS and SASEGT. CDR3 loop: CASSEWAGLAVNEQFF. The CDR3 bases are TGTGCCAGCAGTGAATGGGCCGGACTAGCGGTCAATGAGCAGTTCTTC.

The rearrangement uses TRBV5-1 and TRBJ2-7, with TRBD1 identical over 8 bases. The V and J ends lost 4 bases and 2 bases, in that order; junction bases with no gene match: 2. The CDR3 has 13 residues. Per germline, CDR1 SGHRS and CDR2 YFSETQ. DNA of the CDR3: TGCGCCAGCAGCGGGACAGGAACCTACGAGCAGTACTTC. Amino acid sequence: CASSGTGTYEQYF.

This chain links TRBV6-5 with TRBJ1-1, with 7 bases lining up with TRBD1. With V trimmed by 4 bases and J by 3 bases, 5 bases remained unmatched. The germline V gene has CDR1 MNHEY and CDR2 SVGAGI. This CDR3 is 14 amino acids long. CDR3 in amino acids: CASSLRTGYTEAFF. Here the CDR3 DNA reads TGTGCCAGCAGTTTAAGGACAGGTTACACTGAAGCTTTCTTT.

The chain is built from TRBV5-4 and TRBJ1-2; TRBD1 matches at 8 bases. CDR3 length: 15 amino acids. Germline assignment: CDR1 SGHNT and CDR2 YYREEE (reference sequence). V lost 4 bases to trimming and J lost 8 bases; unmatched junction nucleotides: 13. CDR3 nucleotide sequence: TGTGCCAGCAGCCCCCCAGGGACAGGCGGTTGGGGCTACACCTTC. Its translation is CASSPPGTGGWGYTF.

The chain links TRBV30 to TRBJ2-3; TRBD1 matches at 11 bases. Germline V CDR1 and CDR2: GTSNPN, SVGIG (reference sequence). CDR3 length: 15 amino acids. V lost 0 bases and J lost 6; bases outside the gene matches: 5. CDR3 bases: TGTGCCTGGAGTGTCGGACAGGGGGCCAGGGATACGCAGTATTTT. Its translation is CAWSVGQGARDTQYF.

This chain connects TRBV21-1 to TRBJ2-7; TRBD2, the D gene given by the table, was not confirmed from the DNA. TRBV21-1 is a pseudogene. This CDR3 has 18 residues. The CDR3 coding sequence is TGTGCCAGCAGCACCTTGAGGGAGCGGGAGGGCCCTTCCTACGAGCAGTACTTC. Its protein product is CASSTLREREGPSYEQYF.

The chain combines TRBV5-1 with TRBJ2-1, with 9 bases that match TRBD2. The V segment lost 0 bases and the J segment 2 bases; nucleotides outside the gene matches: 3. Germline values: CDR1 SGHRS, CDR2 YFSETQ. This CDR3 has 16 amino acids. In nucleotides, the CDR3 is TGCGCCAGCAGCTTGGCCGGGACTAGCACCTACAATGAGCAGTTCTTC. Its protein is CASSLAGTSTYNEQFF.

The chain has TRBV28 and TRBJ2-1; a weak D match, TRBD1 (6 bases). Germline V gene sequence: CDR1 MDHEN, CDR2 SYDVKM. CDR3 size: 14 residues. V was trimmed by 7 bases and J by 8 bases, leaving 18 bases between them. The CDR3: CASKGPMGADEQFF. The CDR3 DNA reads TGTGCCAGCAAGGGACCGATGGGGGCGGATGAGCAGTTCTTC.

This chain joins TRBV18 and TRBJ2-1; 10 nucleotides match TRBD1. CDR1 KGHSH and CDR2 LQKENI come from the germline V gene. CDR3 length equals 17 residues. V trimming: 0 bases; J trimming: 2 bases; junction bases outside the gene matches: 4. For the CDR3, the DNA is TGTGCCAGCTCACCACCGTCGACAGGGGGCCCCTACAATGAGCAGTTCTTC. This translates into CASSPPSTGGPYNEQFF.

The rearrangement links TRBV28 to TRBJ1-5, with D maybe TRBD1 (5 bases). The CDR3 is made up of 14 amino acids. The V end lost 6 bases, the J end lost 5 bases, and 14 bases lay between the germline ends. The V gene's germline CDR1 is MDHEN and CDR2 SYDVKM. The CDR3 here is CASRDSQLHQPQHF. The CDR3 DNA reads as TGTGCCAGCAGAGACAGTCAACTCCATCAGCCCCAGCATTTT.

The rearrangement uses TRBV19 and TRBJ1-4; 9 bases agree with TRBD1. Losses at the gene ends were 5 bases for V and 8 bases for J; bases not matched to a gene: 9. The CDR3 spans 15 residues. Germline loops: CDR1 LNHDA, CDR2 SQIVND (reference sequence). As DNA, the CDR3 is TGTGCCAGTAGTGTTGGGACAGGGTCGCGAGAAAAACTGTTTTTT. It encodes CASSVGTGSREKLFF.

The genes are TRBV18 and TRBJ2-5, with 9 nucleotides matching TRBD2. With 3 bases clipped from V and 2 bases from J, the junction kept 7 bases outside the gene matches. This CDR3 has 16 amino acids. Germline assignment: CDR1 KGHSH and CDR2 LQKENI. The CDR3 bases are TGTGCCAGCTCACCTGTCCCTAGCGGGGCACAAGAGACCCAGTACTTC. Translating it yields CASSPVPSGAQETQYF.